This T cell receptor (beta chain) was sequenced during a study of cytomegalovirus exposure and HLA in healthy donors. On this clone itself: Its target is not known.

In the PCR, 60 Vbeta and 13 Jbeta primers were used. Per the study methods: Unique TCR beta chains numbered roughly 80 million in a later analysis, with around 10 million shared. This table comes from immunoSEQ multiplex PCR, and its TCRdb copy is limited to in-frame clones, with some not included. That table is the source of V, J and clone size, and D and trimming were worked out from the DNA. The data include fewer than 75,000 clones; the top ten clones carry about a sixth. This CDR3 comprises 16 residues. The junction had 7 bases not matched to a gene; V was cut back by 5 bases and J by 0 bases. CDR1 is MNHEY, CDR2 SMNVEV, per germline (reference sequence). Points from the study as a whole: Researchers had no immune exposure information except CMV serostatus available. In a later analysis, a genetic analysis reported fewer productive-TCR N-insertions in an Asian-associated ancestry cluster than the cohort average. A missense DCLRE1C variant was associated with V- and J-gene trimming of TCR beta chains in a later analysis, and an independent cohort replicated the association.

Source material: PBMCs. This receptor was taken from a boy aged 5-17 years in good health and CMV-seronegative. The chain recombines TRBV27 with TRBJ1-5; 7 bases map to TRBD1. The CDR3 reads CASSPWTGNSNQPQHF. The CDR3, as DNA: TGTGCCAGCAGTCCATGGACAGGCAATAGCAATCAGCCCCAGCATTTT.